Below, 27 T cell receptor beta chains from the same sample are listed, as sequenced in a study of cytomegalovirus exposure and HLA in healthy donors. The PCR used 60 Vbeta and 13 Jbeta primers. The protocol was immunoSEQ multiplex PCR, while the TCRdb copy is restricted to in-frame clones and leaves out a portion. The table lists about 140,000 clones, around 79% of them singletons. The sample comprised PBMCs. Receptors were obtained from a female donor in good health and CMV-seronegative.

This clone was counted between two and nine times. The chain is built from TRBV6-5 and TRBJ1-3; D remains unclear. Germline CDR1 reads MNHEY; CDR2 reads SVGAGI. Trimming removed 8 bases from V and 0 bases from J, with 11 bases in between. This CDR3 region has 14 residues. CDR3 protein: CASSRSPSGNTIYF. The CDR3 DNA reads as TGTGCCAGCTCAAGAAGCCCCTCTGGAAACACCATATATTTT.

The chain combines TRBV7-9 with TRBJ2-1; 8 bases map to TRBD1. V was clipped by 0 bases and J by 7 bases; unmatched bases: 11. The germline gives CDR1 SEHNR, CDR2 FQNEAQ (reference sequence). The CDR3 is 17 amino acids. Here the CDR3 DNA reads TGTGCCAGCAGCTTAGCCCAACAGGGGGTTGGTTGGAATGAGCAGTTCTTC. Translated, it gives CASSLAQQGVGWNEQFF.

J is TRBJ1-5 and V is TRBV9; 11 bases map to TRBD1. Trimming removed 4 bases from V and 4 bases from J; junction bases left unmatched: 4. CDR3 length: 15 residues. CDR1 SGDLS and CDR2 YYNGEE come from the germline V gene. CDR3 in amino acids: CASSPGTGGNQPQHF. CDR3 coding DNA: TGTGCCAGCAGCCCTGGGACAGGGGGTAATCAGCCCCAGCATTTT.

This clone was picked up a small number of times. The V gene is TRBV5-5, the J gene TRBJ1-4; maybe TRBD1 (6 bases). The CDR3 is 16 amino acids. The germline V gene has CDR1 SGHKS and CDR2 YYEKEE (reference sequence). Trimming shortened V by 3 bases and J by 5 bases, and 17 bases separated the two germline ends. CDR3 bases: TGTGCCAGCAGCTCATCCCCGGGGGGCGTAAATGAAAAACTGTTTTTT. It yields the protein CASSSSPGGVNEKLFF.

The CDR3 DNA follows: TGCGCCAGCAGCCAAGACAGGTCCTACGAGCAGTACTTC. Translated, it gives CASSQDRSYEQYF. The chain is built from TRBV4-3 and TRBJ2-7, with no clear D. The length of the CDR3 is 13 residues. CDR1 is LGHNA, CDR2 YSLEER, per germline. V lost 0 bases and J lost 1, with 4 bases in between.

The chain joins TRBV29-1 to TRBJ2-3; TRBD2 matches 11 bases. Germline V lookup: CDR1 SQVTM, CDR2 ANQGSEA. The CDR3 spans 14 residues. With 6 bases clipped from V and 10 bases from J, the junction kept 12 bases outside the gene matches. The DNA for the CDR3 is TGCAGCGTCGAACTAGCGGGGGCCCGGGGGGCGCAGTATTTT. This gives the protein CSVELAGARGAQYF.

This CDR3 reads CASSSRQGRGNEQFF. DNA of the CDR3: TGTGCCAGCAGTTCTAGACAGGGAAGGGGTAATGAGCAGTTCTTC. The J gene is TRBJ2-1, the V gene TRBV28, with 7 bases that match TRBD1. CDR3 length: 15 amino acids. CDR1 is MDHEN, CDR2 SYDVKM, per germline. The junction had 10 bases not matched to a gene; V was cut back by 4 bases and J by 7 bases.

V gene TRBV6-6 combines with J gene TRBJ2-7; D is unresolved. Trimming shortened V by 2 bases and J by 2 bases, and 10 bases separated the two germline ends. CDR3 length: 14 amino acids. The germline gives CDR1 MNHNY, CDR2 SVGAGI (reference sequence). The CDR3 region is CASSYVSNPYEQYF. Written as DNA, the CDR3 is TGTGCCAGCAGTTACGTCTCTAATCCCTACGAGCAGTACTTC.

The rearrangement joins TRBV2 to TRBJ1-2, with 12 positions matching TRBD1. CDR1 is SNHLY, CDR2 FYNNEI, per germline. V shed 10 bases and J 7 bases; nucleotides not matched to a gene: 13. The length of the CDR3 is 15 residues. The CDR3 DNA follows: TGTGCCATCCCTCCTAAGGGACAGGGGGCTGGTGGCTACACCTTC. Amino acids: CAIPPKGQGAGGYTF.

This chain joins TRBV21-1 and TRBJ1-1; TRBD1 is the table's D call and was not checked against the DNA. TRBV21-1 is a pseudogene. The length of the CDR3 is 15 residues. The CDR3 spells CASSKGGQSNTEAFF. CDR3 DNA sequence: TGTGCCAGCAGCAAAGGGGGACAGTCGAACACTGAAGCTTTCTTT.

The chain employs TRBV19 and TRBJ1-1; possibly TRBD1 for D (6 bases). The V gene lost 8 bases and the J gene lost 0 bases, with 16 bases spanning the gap. The germline V gene encodes CDR1 LNHDA and CDR2 SQIVND (reference sequence). The CDR3 loop spans 15 amino acids. CDR3 bases: TGTGCCAGTTTTGGGGGCCCGAGCGTGAACACTGAAGCTTTCTTT. Protein: CASFGGPSVNTEAFF.

This chain joins TRBV6-1 and TRBJ2-7; weak D call: TRBD1 (5 bases). This CDR3 is built from 12 residues. The germline CDR1 and CDR2 sequences are MNHNS and SASEGT. V was clipped by 3 bases and J by 4 bases, with 7 bases between them. The CDR3 loop reads CASSDPGYEQYF. CDR3 nucleotide sequence: TGTGCCAGCAGTGATCCAGGGTACGAGCAGTACTTC.

This rearrangement joins TRBV27 to TRBJ2-2; TRBD2 is a possible D gene (7 bases). The germline V gene has CDR1 MNHEY and CDR2 SMNVEV (reference sequence). This CDR3 is 16 amino acids long. The V gene lost 6 bases and the J gene lost 0 bases, with 14 bases spanning the gap. CDR3 amino acids: CASRPAGAANTGELFF. CDR3 coding DNA: TGTGCCAGCAGGCCCGCGGGGGCTGCGAACACCGGGGAGCTGTTTTTT.

The rearrangement joins TRBV7-2 to TRBJ2-5; possible D gene TRBD2, 5 bases. V was shortened by 0 bases and J by 5 bases, with 13 bases between the two germline ends. The germline V gene has CDR1 SGHTA and CDR2 FQGNSA. The CDR3 loop spans 15 amino acids. This CDR3 reads CASSLAPGSPETQYF. CDR3 nucleotide sequence: TGTGCCAGCAGCTTAGCGCCGGGGAGCCCGGAGACCCAGTACTTC.

The V and J genes are TRBV7-2 and TRBJ1-5; no definite D call. Germline lookup yields CDR1 SGHTA and CDR2 FQGNSA. Trimming stripped 0 bases from V and 4 bases from J, with 7 bases between. This CDR3 spans 14 amino acids. The CDR3 DNA sequence: TGTGCCAGCAGCTTAGCGTTCGGTAATCAGCCCCAGCATTTT. Translating gives CASSLAFGNQPQHF. Drawing the rest from reference TRBV7-2 and TRBJ1-5, the complete variable domain is GAGVSQSPSNKVTEKGKDVELRCDPISGHTALYWYRQSLGQGLEFLIYFQGNSAPDKSGLPSDRFSAERTGGSVSTLTIQRTQQEDSAVYLCASSLAFGNQPQHFGDGTRLSIL.

This clone came up a few times. The CDR3 spells CAWSTMNTEAFF. The CDR3 coding sequence is TGTGCCTGGAGTACTATGAACACTGAAGCTTTCTTT. J is TRBJ1-1 and V is TRBV30; D gene ambiguous. Germline values: CDR1 GTSNPN, CDR2 SVGIG (reference sequence). V was trimmed by 2 bases and J by 0 bases, leaving 4 bases between them. There are 12 residues in the CDR3.

The V gene is TRBV2, the J gene TRBJ2-2; 14 positions match TRBD2. Germline values: CDR1 SNHLY, CDR2 FYNNEI. Trimming removed 3 bases from V and 6 bases from J; junction bases left unmatched: 3. The CDR3 has 16 amino acids. CDR3 in DNA: TGTGCCAGCAGTGAGACTAGCGGGGGGGGTTCCGGGGAGCTGTTTTTT. Protein product: CASSETSGGGSGELFF.

The V call is TRBV15, the J call TRBJ2-1; tentatively, D is TRBD1 (6 bases). Trimming cost V 2 bases and J 3 bases, with 11 bases left between them. Germline V CDR1 and CDR2: LNHNV, YYDKDF (reference sequence). The CDR3 consists of 15 residues. This chain's CDR3 is CATSRTGTNYNEQFF. CDR3 coding DNA: TGTGCCACCAGCAGAACCGGGACAAACTACAATGAGCAGTTCTTC.

The chain uses TRBV5-4 and TRBJ1-1, with D perhaps TRBD1 (5 bases). V was clipped by 6 bases and J by 8 bases, with 17 bases between them. The CDR3 runs 13 residues. Germline CDR1 reads SGHNT; CDR2 reads YYREEE (reference sequence). The chain's CDR3 is CASTHPTEGEAFF. CDR3 DNA sequence: TGTGCCAGCACTCATCCGACGGAGGGGGAAGCTTTCTTT. The complete variable domain, with remaining parts taken from reference TRBV5-4 and TRBJ1-1, reads ETGVTQSPTHLIKTRGQQVTLRCSSQSGHNTVSWYQQALGQGPQFIFQYYREEENGRGNFPPRFSGLQFPNYSSELNVNALELDDSALYLCASTHPTEGEAFFGQGTRLTVV.

The V gene is TRBV5-1, the J gene TRBJ1-3; D gene unclear. V shed 5 bases and J shed 0 bases, with 6 bases lying between them. The CDR3 spans 13 residues. Germline loops: CDR1 SGHRS, CDR2 YFSETQ. CDR3 loop: CASRSHSGNTIYF. The CDR3 DNA reads as TGCGCCAGCAGATCCCACTCTGGAAACACCATATATTTT.

The chain employs TRBV5-4 and TRBJ2-1; tentative D call: TRBD2 (6 bases). V lost 0 bases and J 3 bases, leaving 7 bases between the germline ends. The V gene's germline CDR1 is SGHNT and CDR2 YYREEE (reference sequence). The CDR3 is 14 amino acids. The CDR3 bases are TGTGCCAGCAGCTTGGTGGGGGGCTACAATGAGCAGTTCTTC. It yields the protein CASSLVGGYNEQFF.

The rearrangement links TRBV6-5 to TRBJ2-7; no definite D call. CDR1 and CDR2 (germline): MNHEY, SVGAGI. Trimming pared 5 bases from V and 0 bases from J, leaving 8 bases between. This CDR3 has 13 amino acids. CDR3 loop: CASSLSYSYEQYF. The DNA of the CDR3 is TGTGCCAGCAGTCTAAGTTACTCCTACGAGCAGTACTTC.

A few counts support this clone. Additional DNA sequences in this sample encode the identical CDR3. This chain uses TRBV5-1 with TRBJ2-7, with D possibly being TRBD1 (5 bases). The V end was cut by 0 bases, the J end by 2 bases, with 6 bases between. CDR3 length: 13 amino acids. The germline CDR1 and CDR2 sequences are SGHRS and YFSETQ. The CDR3 DNA sequence: TGCGCCAGCAGCTTGGGGGGCCCCTACGAGCAGTACTTC. This translates into CASSLGGPYEQYF.

J is TRBJ1-2 and V is TRBV2; TRBD1 agrees at 8 bases. The length of the CDR3 is 14 residues. Unmatched junction bases numbered 7, after V lost 6 bases and J lost 4 bases. Looked up from germline, CDR1 is SNHLY and CDR2 is FYNNEI. In DNA form, the CDR3 reads TGTGCCAGCAGCCTGGACAGGGATTTCTATGGCTACACCTTC. It translates to CASSLDRDFYGYTF.

This chain connects TRBV4-1 to TRBJ2-5, with D possibly TRBD2 on 6 matching bases. The germline CDR1 and CDR2 sequences are MGHRA and YSYEKL. The V and J ends lost 4 bases and 4 bases respectively, with 16 bases between them. The length of the CDR3 is 15 residues. CDR3 coding DNA: TGCGCCAGCAGCCCCTCCGGCGGGGCTGGAGAGACCCAGTACTTC. It specifies CASSPSGGAGETQYF.

Notes on this clone: The germline gene is not matched at one end of the junction; a read error may be the cause. The rearrangement joins TRBV29-1 to TRBJ2-7, with a possible D match to TRBD1 (6 bases). Germline CDR1 SQVTM, CDR2 ANQGSEA. CDR3 length: 13 residues. CDR3 sequence (DNA): TGCAGCGCTACTCTACAGGGAACCTACGAGCAGTGCTTC. As protein: CSATLQGTYEQCF.

In its sample, this clone was seen a few times. The chain is built from TRBV30 and TRBJ1-4; tentative D call: TRBD1 (5 bases). Germline CDR1 reads GTSNPN; CDR2 reads SVGIG (reference sequence). Trimming shortened V by 0 bases and J by 5 bases, and 10 bases separated the two germline ends. CDR3 length equals 14 residues. CDR3 protein: CAWSVDRRNEKLFF. The CDR3 DNA reads TGTGCCTGGAGTGTCGACAGAAGGAATGAAAAACTGTTTTTT.